The 22 T cell receptor beta chains in this list originate from one sample, sequenced in a study of CD4 and CD8 cells across lung adenocarcinoma regions. TCRdb redid the calling of the PCR reads with MiXCR, one entry per CDR3 protein. The sample consists of approximately 3,800 distinct CDR3 sequences, about 67% of them appearing once. Sequencing was carried out using CD4+ T cells from the margin of a lung tumor. The origin of the receptors is a male donor with lung adenocarcinoma. The CD4 and CD8 labels of this study may be unreliable.

The chain is built from TRBV6-1 and TRBJ1-6; TRBD1 matches at 10 bases. The CDR3 has 15 residues. The germline V gene encodes CDR1 MNHNS and CDR2 SASEGT. The V and J ends lost 7 bases and 3 bases, in that order; junction bases with no gene match: 3. This CDR3 is CASTGDRGYNSPLHF. The CDR3 DNA sequence: TGTGCCAGCACCGGGGACAGGGGCTATAATTCACCCCTCCACTTT.

There are a few counts of this clonotype. The V call is TRBV10-3, the J call TRBJ2-5; 7 positions match TRBD1. Germline CDR1 and CDR2: ENHRY and SYGVKD. CDR3 length: 15 amino acids. The ends lost 4 bases at V and 2 bases at J; junction bases unmatched: 7. The CDR3 region has the DNA TGTGCCATCAGTGTAGGACAGGCGGAACAAGAGACCCAGTACTTC. This codes for CAISVGQAEQETQYF.

The chain uses TRBV6-1 and TRBJ2-4, with 9 positions matching TRBD1. Germline values: CDR1 MNHNS, CDR2 SASEGT. V lost 1 base to trimming and J lost 8 bases; unmatched junction nucleotides: 9. The CDR3 is made up of 16 amino acids. DNA for the CDR3: TGTGCCAGCAGTGAAGTGGAGACAGGGGGGAGAGACATTCAGTACTTC. This codes for CASSEVETGGRDIQYF.

By its share, this clonotype is large (0.1 to 1%). This chain connects TRBV7-2 to TRBJ2-7; D not resolved. Germline V gives CDR1 SGHTA, CDR2 FQGNSA. This CDR3 is 15 amino acids long. V gave up 1 base and J gave up 3 bases, with 13 bases separating them. CDR3 loop: CASSLDHLQFYEQYF. The CDR3 bases are TGTGCCAGCAGCTTAGACCATCTCCAGTTCTACGAGCAGTACTTC.

CDR3 protein: CASSRSGGSGYEQFF. In DNA form, the CDR3 reads TGTGCCAGCAGCCGAAGCGGGGGGAGCGGGTATGAGCAGTTCTTC. V usage is TRBV7-2 and J usage is TRBJ2-1; 9 positions match TRBD2. Trimming removed 5 bases from V and 8 bases from J; junction bases left unmatched: 10. Germline V gene sequence: CDR1 SGHTA, CDR2 FQGNSA. CDR3 size: 15 residues. Looking up the rest from reference TRBV7-2 and TRBJ2-1 gives the full variable domain: GAGVSQSPSNKVTEKGKDVELRCDPISGHTALYWYRQSLGQGLEFLIYFQGNSAPDKSGLPSDRFSAERTGGSVSTLTIQRTQQEDSAVYLCASSRSGGSGYEQFFGPGTRLTVL.

The chain links TRBV6-1 to TRBJ2-6; D is ambiguous. CDR3 length: 14 amino acids. Per germline, CDR1 MNHNS and CDR2 SASEGT. Deletions cut 7 bases from V and 2 bases from J, with 9 bases between. The CDR3 spells CASTRLTGANVLTF. Here the CDR3 DNA reads TGTGCCAGCACTAGGCTCACTGGGGCCAACGTCCTGACTTTC.

In DNA, the CDR3 is TGTGCCAGCAGCTTCGTAGCGGGAGTATACAATGAGCAGTTCTTC. Translated: CASSFVAGVYNEQFF. The genes are TRBV7-2 and TRBJ2-1; TRBD2 aligns across 9 bases. This CDR3 has 15 residues. Unmatched junction bases numbered 4, after V lost 3 bases and J lost 4 bases. Germline CDR1 and CDR2: SGHTA and FQGNSA.

The chain has TRBV6-4 and TRBJ2-1; perhaps TRBD2 as D (7 bases). This CDR3 has 15 amino acids. V lost 4 bases to trimming and J lost 4 bases, with 14 bases between them. Germline V gives CDR1 MRHNA, CDR2 SNTAGT. The CDR3 nucleotides read TGTGCCAGCAGTGTAGGGGGGGGGTCATACAATGAGCAGTTCTTC. Its protein product is CASSVGGGSYNEQFF.

The chain is built from TRBV6-1 and TRBJ1-2; TRBD1 matches 9 bases. V lost 3 bases and J lost 6; bases outside the gene matches: 5. The CDR3 runs 14 residues. Germline V gene data show CDR1 as MNHNS and CDR2 as SASEGT. Here the CDR3 DNA reads TGTGCCAGCAGTGACCGAGGGACAGGGAATGGCTACACCTTC. It translates to CASSDRGTGNGYTF.

The rearrangement uses TRBV6-1 and TRBJ2-6; D is unresolved. In germline, CDR1 is MNHNS, CDR2 SASEGT. The CDR3 has 14 amino acids. Trimming pared 4 bases from V and 0 bases from J, leaving 4 bases between. The CDR3 protein is CASSAASGANVLTF. CDR3 nucleotide sequence: TGTGCCAGCAGTGCAGCCTCTGGGGCCAACGTCCTGACTTTC.

The chain carries TRBV6-5 and TRBJ1-6; 9 bases agree with TRBD1. V gave up 0 bases and J gave up 7 bases; unmatched junction bases: 1. The CDR3 loop spans 15 amino acids. Germline CDR1 and CDR2: MNHEY and SVGAGI. The CDR3 here is CASSYSGQGNSPLHF. The CDR3, as DNA: TGTGCCAGCAGTTACTCGGGACAGGGAAATTCACCCCTCCACTTT.

The V and J genes are TRBV7-2 and TRBJ2-4; D possibly corresponds to TRBD2 (6 bases). Looked up from germline, CDR1 is SGHTA and CDR2 is FQGNSA. The CDR3 has 14 residues. V was cut by 1 base and J by 6 bases, with 10 bases left in between. The CDR3 loop is CASSLGLARNIQYF. CDR3 DNA sequence: TGTGCCAGCAGCTTAGGTCTAGCGAGAAACATTCAGTACTTC.

This clonotype was counted a few times. J is TRBJ2-4 and V is TRBV6-5; D may be TRBD1 or TRBD2 (5 bases each). Trimming took 0 bases from V and 5 from J, leaving 14 bases between them. Germline CDR1 reads MNHEY; CDR2 reads SVGAGI. This CDR3 contains 16 residues. The CDR3 loop is CASSYSPHGTQNIQYF. CDR3 nucleotide sequence: TGTGCCAGCAGTTACTCCCCTCATGGGACCCAAAACATTCAGTACTTC.

The rearrangement uses TRBV7-8 and TRBJ2-5; 8 bases are a match to TRBD1. The CDR3 spans 14 residues. V dropped 5 bases and J dropped 1; count of bases not matched to a gene: 3. CDR1 and CDR2 from the germline V gene are SGHVS and FQNEAQ. The CDR3 spells CASSRTGPQETQYF. CDR3 in DNA: TGTGCCAGCAGCAGGACAGGGCCCCAAGAGACCCAGTACTTC.

The chain carries TRBV6-5 and TRBJ2-1, with D maybe TRBD1 (6 bases). The better agreement between TRBJ2-7 and the DNA end casts doubt on the J call. The CDR3 sequence is 15 residues long. Germline V gives CDR1 MNHEY, CDR2 SVGAGI. As DNA, the CDR3 is TGTGCCAGCAGTTACTCCGGACAGCGAACCTACGAGCAGTACTTC. Residues: CASSYSGQRTYEQYF.

The rearrangement links TRBV6-1 to TRBJ2-1, with 7 bases matching TRBD2. This CDR3 has 15 amino acids. The germline gives CDR1 MNHNS, CDR2 SASEGT. The junction had 12 bases not matched to a gene; V was cut back by 4 bases and J by 9 bases. The CDR3 region has the DNA TGTGCCAGCAGTGCGGGGCGGGGGTTACATCCTGAGCAGTTCTTC. It specifies CASSAGRGLHPEQFF.

The chain carries TRBV6-1 and TRBJ1-1; tentative D call: TRBD1 (6 bases). This CDR3 is 13 amino acids long. Trimming shortened V by 9 bases and J by 4 bases, and 15 bases separated the two germline ends. Germline V lookup: CDR1 MNHNS, CDR2 SASEGT. The CDR3 bases are TGTGCCAGTAGGGGGGGCTATAGCACTGAAGCTTTCTTT. It translates to CASRGGYSTEAFF.

The DNA of the CDR3 is TGTGCCAGCAGCTCCTTAGCGGGAAGCGCCACTGTTAATGAGCAGTTCTTC. This codes for CASSSLAGSATVNEQFF. The chain recombines TRBV11-3 with TRBJ2-1; 8 bases are shared with TRBD2. CDR1 SGHNT and CDR2 YENEEA come from the germline V gene. Trimming cost V 4 bases and J 7 bases; bases outside gene matches: 15. This CDR3 has 17 amino acids.

This clonotype is large by share. For the CDR3, the DNA is TGTGCCAGCAGTGCCAGGGCGGATTCACCCCTCCACTTT. Encoded protein: CASSARADSPLHF. This chain uses TRBV6-1 with TRBJ1-6, with D maybe TRBD1 (5 bases). Trimming pared 4 bases from V and 8 bases from J, leaving 9 bases between. Germline V gene data show CDR1 as MNHNS and CDR2 as SASEGT. The length of the CDR3 is 13 residues.

The rearrangement links TRBV7-2 to TRBJ2-1, with D unresolved. The V gene's germline CDR1 is SGHTA and CDR2 FQGNSA. The CDR3 totals 13 residues. V was shortened by 5 bases and J by 6 bases, with 11 bases between the two germline ends. The chain's CDR3 is CASSNSPFNEQFF. The CDR3 DNA sequence: TGTGCCAGCAGCAATAGCCCCTTCAATGAGCAGTTCTTC.

The chain couples TRBV6-1 to TRBJ1-2; D not resolved. The germline V gene encodes CDR1 MNHNS and CDR2 SASEGT. The V and J ends lost 6 bases and 3 bases respectively, with 11 bases between them. The CDR3 spans 13 residues. The DNA of the CDR3 is TGTGCCAGCAGCACCGACAAGCACTATGGCTACACCTTC. Its protein is CASSTDKHYGYTF.

The J gene is TRBJ2-2, the V gene TRBV10-2, with unresolved D. The germline gives CDR1 WSHSY, CDR2 SAAADI. V lost 7 bases to trimming and J lost 2 bases, with 8 bases between them. The CDR3 runs 13 residues. CDR3 protein: CASKEGNTGELFF. Here the CDR3 DNA reads TGCGCCAGCAAGGAAGGCAACACCGGGGAGCTGTTTTTT.